This T cell receptor (beta chain) was identified during a study of T cells in Graves' hyperthyroidism and ophthalmopathy. This clonotype was counted at least ten times. Amplification yielded TCR beta CDR3 regions, with RNA transcripts as the source. An initial round of RT-PCR targeting the TCR CDR3 relied on the HTBI primer set. TCRdb called the multiplex PCR reads again in MiXCR, with one record for every CDR3 protein. This sample has around 700,000 distinct CDR3 sequences, with about 19% found just once. With V trimmed by 4 bases and J by 6 bases, 11 bases remained unmatched. The CDR3 sequence is 16 residues long. From germline, CDR1 is SGHNT and CDR2 YENEEA.

The chain recombines TRBV11-3 with TRBJ2-1, with 8 bases lining up with TRBD2. The sequence was collected from a woman between 50 and 59 years old with Graves' hyperthyroidism that later progressed to Graves' ophthalmopathy. The sequencing input was blood. The CDR3 DNA follows: TGTGCCAGCAGCTCGGCCAGCGGGGGCCCCTTCAATGAGCAGTTCTTC. Encoded protein: CASSSASGGPFNEQFF.